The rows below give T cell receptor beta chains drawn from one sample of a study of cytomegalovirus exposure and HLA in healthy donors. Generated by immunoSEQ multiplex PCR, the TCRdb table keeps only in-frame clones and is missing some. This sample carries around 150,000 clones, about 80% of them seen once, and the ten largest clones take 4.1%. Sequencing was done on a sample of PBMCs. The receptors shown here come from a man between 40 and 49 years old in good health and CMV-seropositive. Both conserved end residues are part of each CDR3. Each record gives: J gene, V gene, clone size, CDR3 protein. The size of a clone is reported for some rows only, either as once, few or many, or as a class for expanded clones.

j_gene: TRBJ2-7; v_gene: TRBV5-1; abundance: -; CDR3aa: CASSLAGGQDGEQYF
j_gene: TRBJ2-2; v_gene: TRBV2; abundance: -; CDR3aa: CASRSSGSQTGELFF
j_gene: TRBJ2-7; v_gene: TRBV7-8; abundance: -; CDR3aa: CASSPPRGDYEQYF
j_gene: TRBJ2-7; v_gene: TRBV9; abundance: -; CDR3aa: CASSPLHSGPYEQYF
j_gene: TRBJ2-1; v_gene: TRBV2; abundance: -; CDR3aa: CASSVQGAPYNEQFF
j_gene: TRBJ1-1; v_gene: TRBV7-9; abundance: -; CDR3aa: CASSLLGLGTEAFF
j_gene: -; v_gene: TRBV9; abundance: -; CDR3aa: CASSVATGYEQYF
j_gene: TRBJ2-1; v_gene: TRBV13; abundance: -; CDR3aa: CASSLRGNEQFF
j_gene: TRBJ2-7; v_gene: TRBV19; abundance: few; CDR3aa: CASSIIRTVPYEQYF
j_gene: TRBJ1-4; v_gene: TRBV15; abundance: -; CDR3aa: CATRRSSNEKLFF
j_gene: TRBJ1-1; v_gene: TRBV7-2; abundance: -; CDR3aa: CASSFRDRPNEAFF
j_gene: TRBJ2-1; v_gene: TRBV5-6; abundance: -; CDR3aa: CASSLQGPVIYNEQFF
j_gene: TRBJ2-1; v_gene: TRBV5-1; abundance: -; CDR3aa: CASSTRPGAYNEQFF
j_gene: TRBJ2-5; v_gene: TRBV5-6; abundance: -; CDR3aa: CASSLGAGGAETQYF
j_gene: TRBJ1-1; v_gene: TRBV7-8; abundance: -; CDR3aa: CASSPPRQDEAFF
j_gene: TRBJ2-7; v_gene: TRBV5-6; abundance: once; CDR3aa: CASSLQGLIAYEQYF
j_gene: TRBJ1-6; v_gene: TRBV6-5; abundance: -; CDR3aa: CASSYTGLSDSPLHF